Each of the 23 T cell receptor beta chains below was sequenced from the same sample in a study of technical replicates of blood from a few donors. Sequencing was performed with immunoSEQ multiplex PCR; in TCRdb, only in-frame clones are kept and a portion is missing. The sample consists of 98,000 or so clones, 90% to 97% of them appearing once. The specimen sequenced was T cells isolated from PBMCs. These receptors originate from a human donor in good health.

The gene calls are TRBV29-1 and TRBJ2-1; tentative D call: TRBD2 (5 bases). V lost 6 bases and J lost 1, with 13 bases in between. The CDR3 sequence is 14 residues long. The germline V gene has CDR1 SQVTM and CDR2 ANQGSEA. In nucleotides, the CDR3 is TGCAGCGTGGTTTCGAGCGGTTCCTACAATGAGCAGTTCTTC. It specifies CSVVSSGSYNEQFF.

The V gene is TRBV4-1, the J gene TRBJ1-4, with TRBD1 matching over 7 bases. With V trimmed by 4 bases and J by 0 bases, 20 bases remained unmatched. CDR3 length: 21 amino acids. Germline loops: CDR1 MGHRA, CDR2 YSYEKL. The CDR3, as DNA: TGCGCCAGCAGCCTTCCGCACCTTCCGGGACAGAAGCTTTCAACTAATGAAAAACTGTTTTTT. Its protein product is CASSLPHLPGQKLSTNEKLFF.

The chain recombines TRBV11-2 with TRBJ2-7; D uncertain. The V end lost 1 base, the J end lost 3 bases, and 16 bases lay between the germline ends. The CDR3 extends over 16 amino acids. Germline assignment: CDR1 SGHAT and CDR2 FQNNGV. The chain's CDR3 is CASSLVNRHQDYEQYF. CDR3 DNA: TGTGCCAGCAGCTTAGTTAATCGACACCAAGACTACGAGCAGTACTTC.

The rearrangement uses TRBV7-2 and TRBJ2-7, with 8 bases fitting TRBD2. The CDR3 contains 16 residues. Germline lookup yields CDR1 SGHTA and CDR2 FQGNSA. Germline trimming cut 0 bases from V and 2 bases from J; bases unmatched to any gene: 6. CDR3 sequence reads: CASSLAISGAPYEQYF. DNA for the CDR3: TGTGCCAGCAGCTTAGCAATTAGCGGGGCCCCCTACGAGCAGTACTTC.

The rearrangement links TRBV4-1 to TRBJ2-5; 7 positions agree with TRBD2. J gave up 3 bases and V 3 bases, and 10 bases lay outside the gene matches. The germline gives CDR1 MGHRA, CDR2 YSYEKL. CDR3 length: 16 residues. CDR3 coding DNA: TGCGCCAGCAGCCATAGAGCGGGTGGGGGGGAAGAGACCCAGTACTTC. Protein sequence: CASSHRAGGGEETQYF.

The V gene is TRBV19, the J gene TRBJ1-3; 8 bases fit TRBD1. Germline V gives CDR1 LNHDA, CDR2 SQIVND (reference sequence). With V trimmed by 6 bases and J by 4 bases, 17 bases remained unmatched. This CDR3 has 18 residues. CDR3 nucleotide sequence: TGTGCCAGTAGGGAGACAGGGGTAGGAGTGGGTTTCGGAAACACCATATATTTT. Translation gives CASRETGVGVGFGNTIYF.

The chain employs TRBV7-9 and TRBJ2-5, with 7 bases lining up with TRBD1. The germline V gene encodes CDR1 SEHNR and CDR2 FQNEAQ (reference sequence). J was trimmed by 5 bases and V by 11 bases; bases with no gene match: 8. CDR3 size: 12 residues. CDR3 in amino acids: CACKGGAETQYF. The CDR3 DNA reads TGTGCCTGCAAAGGGGGCGCCGAGACCCAGTACTTC.

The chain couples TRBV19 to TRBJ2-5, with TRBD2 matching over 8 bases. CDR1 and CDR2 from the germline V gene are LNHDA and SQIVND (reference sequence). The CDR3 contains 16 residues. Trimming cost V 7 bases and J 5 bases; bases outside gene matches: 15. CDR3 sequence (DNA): TGTGCCAGTACTTCTGTCGGGGGGGCCCTGGGGGAGACCCAGTACTTC. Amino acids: CASTSVGGALGETQYF.

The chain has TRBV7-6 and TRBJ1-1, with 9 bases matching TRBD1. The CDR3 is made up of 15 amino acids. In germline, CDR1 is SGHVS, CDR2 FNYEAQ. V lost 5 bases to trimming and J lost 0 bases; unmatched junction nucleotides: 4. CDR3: CASSPGQGMNTEAFF. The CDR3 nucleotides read TGTGCCAGCAGCCCCGGACAGGGGATGAACACTGAAGCTTTCTTT.

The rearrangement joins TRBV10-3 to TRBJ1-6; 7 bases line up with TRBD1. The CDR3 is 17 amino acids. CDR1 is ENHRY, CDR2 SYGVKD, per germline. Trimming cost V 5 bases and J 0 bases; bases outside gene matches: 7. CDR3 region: CAISPGQLSSYNSPLHF. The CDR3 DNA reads TGTGCCATCAGTCCGGGACAGCTAAGCTCCTATAATTCACCCCTCCACTTT.

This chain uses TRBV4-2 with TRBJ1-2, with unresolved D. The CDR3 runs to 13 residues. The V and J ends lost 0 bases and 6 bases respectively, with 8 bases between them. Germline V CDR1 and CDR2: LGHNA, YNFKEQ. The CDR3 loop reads CASSQDSRDGYTF. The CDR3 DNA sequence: TGTGCCAGCAGCCAAGACTCGCGGGATGGCTACACCTTC.

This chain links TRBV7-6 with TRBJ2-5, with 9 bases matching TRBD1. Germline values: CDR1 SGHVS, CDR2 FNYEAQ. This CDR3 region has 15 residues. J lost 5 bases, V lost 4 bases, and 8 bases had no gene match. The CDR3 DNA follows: TGTGCCAGCAGCTGGCCGGGACAGGGCAGGGAGACCCAGTACTTC. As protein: CASSWPGQGRETQYF.

CDR3 sequence: CASSWDSLNTGELFF. The CDR3 region has the DNA TGCGCCAGCAGCTGGGACTCCCTGAACACCGGGGAGCTGTTTTTT. This chain links TRBV5-1 with TRBJ2-2, with D perhaps matching TRBD2 (6 bases). The CDR3 runs to 15 residues. V was pared by 3 bases and J by 1 base, with 10 bases between. The germline V gene encodes CDR1 SGHRS and CDR2 YFSETQ.

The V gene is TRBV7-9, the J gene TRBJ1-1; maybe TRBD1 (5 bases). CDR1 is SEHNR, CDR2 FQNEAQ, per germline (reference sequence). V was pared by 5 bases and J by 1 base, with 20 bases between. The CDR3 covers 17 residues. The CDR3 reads CASSAPGLLAPNTEAFF. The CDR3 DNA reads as TGTGCCAGCAGCGCCCCGGGACTCCTAGCCCCGAACACTGAAGCTTTCTTT.

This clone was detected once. The CDR3 region is CASSKKGREQYF. The CDR3 DNA is TGTGCCAGTAGCAAGAAGGGGCGGGAGCAGTACTTC. The chain uses TRBV19 and TRBJ2-7, with TRBD1 as a possible D gene (5 bases). Trimming stripped 6 bases from V and 7 bases from J, with 13 bases between. The length of the CDR3 is 12 residues. Germline-derived CDR1 and CDR2 are LNHDA and SQIVND (reference sequence).

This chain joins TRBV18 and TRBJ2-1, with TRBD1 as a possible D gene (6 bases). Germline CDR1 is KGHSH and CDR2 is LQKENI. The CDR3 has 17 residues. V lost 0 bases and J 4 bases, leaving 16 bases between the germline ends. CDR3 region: CASSPPLGKGVYNEQFF. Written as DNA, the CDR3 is TGTGCCAGCTCACCACCTCTGGGGAAGGGGGTTTACAATGAGCAGTTCTTC.

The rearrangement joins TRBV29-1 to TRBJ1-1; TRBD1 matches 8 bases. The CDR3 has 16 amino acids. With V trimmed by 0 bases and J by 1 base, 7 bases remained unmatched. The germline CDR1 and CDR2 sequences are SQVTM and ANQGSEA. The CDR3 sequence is CSVEDWLGQENTEAFF. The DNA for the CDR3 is TGCAGCGTTGAAGATTGGTTGGGACAGGAGAACACTGAAGCTTTCTTT.

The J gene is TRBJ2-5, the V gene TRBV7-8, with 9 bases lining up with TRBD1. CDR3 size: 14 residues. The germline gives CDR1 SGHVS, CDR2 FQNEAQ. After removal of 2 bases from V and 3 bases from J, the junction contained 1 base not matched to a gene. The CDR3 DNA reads TGTGCCAGCAGCTTACGGGACAGGGAAGAGACCCAGTACTTC. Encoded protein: CASSLRDREETQYF.

The CDR3 protein is CASSPGRAVRSYNEQFF. CDR3 sequence (DNA): TGTGCCAGCTCACCAGGTCGAGCGGTTCGTTCCTACAATGAGCAGTTCTTC. The V gene is TRBV18, the J gene TRBJ2-1, with D possibly TRBD2 on 5 matching bases. The CDR3 is made up of 17 amino acids. Trimming pared 2 bases from V and 1 base from J, leaving 15 bases between. The germline V gene has CDR1 KGHSH and CDR2 LQKENI.

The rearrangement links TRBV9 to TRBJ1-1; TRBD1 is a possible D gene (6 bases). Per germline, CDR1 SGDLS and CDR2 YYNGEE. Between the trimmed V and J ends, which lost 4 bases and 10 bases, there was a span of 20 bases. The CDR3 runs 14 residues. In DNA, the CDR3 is TGTGCCAGCAGCCTTAATGTAGGGGGTAGGAGAGCTTTCTTT. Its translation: CASSLNVGGRRAFF.

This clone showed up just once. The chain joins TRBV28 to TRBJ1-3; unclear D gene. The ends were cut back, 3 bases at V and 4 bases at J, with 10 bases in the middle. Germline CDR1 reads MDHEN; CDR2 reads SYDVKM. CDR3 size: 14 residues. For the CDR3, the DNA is TGTGCCAGCAGTTTTGTAACGGAGGGAAACACCATATATTTT. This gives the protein CASSFVTEGNTIYF.

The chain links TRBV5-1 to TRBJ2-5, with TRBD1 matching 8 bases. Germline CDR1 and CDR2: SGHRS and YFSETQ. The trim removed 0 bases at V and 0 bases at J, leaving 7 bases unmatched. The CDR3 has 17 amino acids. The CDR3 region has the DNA TGCGCCAGCAGCTTGGCGGCAGCGGACAGGGACCAAGAGACCCAGTACTTC. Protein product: CASSLAAADRDQETQYF.

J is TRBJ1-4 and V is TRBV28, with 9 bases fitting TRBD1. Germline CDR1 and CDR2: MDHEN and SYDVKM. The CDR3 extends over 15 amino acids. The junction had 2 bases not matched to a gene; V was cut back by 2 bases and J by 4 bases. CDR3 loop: CASSLGTGYNEKLFF. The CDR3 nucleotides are TGTGCCAGCAGTTTAGGGACAGGGTATAATGAAAAACTGTTTTTT.